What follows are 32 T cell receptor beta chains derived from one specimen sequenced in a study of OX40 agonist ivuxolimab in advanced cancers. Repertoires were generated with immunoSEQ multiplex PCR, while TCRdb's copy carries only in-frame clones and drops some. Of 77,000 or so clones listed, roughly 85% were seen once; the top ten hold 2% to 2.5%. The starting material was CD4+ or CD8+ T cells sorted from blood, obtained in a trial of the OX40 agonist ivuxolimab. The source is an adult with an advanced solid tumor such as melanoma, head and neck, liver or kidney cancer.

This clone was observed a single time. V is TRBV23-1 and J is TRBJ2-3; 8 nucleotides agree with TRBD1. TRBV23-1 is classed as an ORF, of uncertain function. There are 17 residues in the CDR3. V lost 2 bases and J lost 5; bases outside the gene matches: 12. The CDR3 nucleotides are TGCGCCAGCAGTCAAATGGACAGGGCGATCAGAGAAGATACGCAGTATTTT. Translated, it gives CASSQMDRAIREDTQYF.

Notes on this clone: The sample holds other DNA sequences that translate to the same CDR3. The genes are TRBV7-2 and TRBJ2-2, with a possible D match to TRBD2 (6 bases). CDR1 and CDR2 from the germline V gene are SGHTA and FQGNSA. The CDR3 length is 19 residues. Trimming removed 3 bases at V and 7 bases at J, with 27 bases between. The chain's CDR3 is CASSLHLQVGGLRGGELFF. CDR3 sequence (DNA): TGTGCCAGCAGCTTGCACCTCCAAGTCGGGGGTCTGAGGGGCGGGGAGCTGTTTTTT.

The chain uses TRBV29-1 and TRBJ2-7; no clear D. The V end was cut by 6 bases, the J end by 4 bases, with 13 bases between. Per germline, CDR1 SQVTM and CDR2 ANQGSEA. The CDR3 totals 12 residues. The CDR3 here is CSVTRTDYEQYF. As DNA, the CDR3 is TGCAGCGTAACCCGGACGGATTACGAGCAGTACTTC.

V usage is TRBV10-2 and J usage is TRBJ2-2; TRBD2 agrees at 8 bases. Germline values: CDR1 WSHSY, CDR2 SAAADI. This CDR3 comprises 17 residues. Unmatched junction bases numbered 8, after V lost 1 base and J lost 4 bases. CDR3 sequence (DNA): TGCGCCAGCAGTGAGTTGGGTAGCGGGGTACTCACCGGGGAGCTGTTTTTT. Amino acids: CASSELGSGVLTGELFF.

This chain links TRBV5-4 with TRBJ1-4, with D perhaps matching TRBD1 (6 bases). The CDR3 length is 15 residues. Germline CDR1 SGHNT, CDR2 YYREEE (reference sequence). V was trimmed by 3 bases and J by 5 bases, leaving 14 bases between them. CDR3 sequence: CASSWGGLKNEKLFF. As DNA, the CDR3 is TGTGCCAGCAGCTGGGGGGGGCTTAAGAATGAAAAACTGTTTTTT.

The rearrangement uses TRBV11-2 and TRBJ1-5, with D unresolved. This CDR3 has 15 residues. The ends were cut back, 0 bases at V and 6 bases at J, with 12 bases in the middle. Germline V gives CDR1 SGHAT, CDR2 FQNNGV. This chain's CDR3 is CASSLDAFGSQPQHF. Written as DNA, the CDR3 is TGTGCCAGCAGCTTAGACGCCTTTGGAAGTCAGCCCCAGCATTTT.

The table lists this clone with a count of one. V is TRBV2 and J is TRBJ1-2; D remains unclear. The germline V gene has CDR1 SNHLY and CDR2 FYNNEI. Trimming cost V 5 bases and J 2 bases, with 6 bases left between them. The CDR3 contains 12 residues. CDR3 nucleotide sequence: TGTGCCAGCAGTTCCTTGAACTATGGCTACACCTTC. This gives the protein CASSSLNYGYTF. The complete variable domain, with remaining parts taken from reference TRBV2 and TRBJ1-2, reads EPEVTQTPSHQVTQMGQEVILRCVPISNHLYFYWYRQILGQKVEFLVSFYNNEISEKSEIFDDQFSVERPDGSNFTLKIRSTKLEDSAMYFCASSSLNYGYTFGSGTRLTVV.

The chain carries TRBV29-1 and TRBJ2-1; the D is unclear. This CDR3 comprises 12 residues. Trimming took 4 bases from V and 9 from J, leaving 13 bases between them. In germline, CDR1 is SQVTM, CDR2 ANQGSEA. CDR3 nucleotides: TGCAGCGTTGGAGATGGTTTCGGTGAGCAGTTCTTC. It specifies CSVGDGFGEQFF.

Here the CDR3 reads CAISGSFEQPQHF. The CDR3 DNA sequence: TGTGCCATCAGTGGATCATTCGAGCAGCCCCAGCATTTT. V gene TRBV10-3 combines with J gene TRBJ1-5; D gene unclear. The V end lost 4 bases, the J end lost 7 bases, and 11 bases lay between the germline ends. CDR3 size: 13 residues. Germline V gene data show CDR1 as ENHRY and CDR2 as SYGVKD.

DNA of the CDR3: TGTGCCAGTAGTATAGACCACGGGAAGATGAACACTGAAGCTTTCTTT. Its protein is CASSIDHGKMNTEAFF. The chain recombines TRBV19 with TRBJ1-1; D uncertain. The CDR3 consists of 16 residues. CDR1 is LNHDA and CDR2 is SQIVND in the germline V gene (reference sequence). The ends were cut back, 0 bases at V and 0 bases at J, with 11 bases in the middle.

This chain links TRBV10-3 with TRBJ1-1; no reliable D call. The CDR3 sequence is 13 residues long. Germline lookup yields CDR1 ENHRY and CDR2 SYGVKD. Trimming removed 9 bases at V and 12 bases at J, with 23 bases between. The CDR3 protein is CAISGERAKDTFF. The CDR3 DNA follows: TGTGCCATTTCCGGTGAAAGGGCCAAGGATACTTTCTTT.

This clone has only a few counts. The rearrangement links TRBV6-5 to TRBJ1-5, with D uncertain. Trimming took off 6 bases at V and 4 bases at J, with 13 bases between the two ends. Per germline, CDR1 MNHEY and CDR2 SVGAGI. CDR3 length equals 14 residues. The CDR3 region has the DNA TGTGCCAGCAGGCGGGCCTACTCAAATCAGCCCCAGCATTTT. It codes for CASRRAYSNQPQHF.

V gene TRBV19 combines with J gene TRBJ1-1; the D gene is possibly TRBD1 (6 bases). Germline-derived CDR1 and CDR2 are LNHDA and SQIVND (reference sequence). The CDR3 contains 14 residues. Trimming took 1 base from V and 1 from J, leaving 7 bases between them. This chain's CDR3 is CASSIGQANTEAFF. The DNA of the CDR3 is TGTGCCAGTAGTATAGGACAGGCGAACACTGAAGCTTTCTTT.

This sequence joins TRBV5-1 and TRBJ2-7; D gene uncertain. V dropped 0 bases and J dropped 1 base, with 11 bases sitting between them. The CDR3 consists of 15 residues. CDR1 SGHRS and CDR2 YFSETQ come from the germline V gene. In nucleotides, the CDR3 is TGCGCCAGCAGCTTGGGTGGCAGTAGGTCCTACGAGCAGTACTTC. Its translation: CASSLGGSRSYEQYF.

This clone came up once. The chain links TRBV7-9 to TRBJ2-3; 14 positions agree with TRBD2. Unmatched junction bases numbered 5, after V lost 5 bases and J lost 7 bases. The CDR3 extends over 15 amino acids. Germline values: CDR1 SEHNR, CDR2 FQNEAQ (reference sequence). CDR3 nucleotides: TGTGCCAGCAGCCTGACTAGCGGGGGGGTGTATACGCAGTATTTT. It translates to CASSLTSGGVYTQYF.

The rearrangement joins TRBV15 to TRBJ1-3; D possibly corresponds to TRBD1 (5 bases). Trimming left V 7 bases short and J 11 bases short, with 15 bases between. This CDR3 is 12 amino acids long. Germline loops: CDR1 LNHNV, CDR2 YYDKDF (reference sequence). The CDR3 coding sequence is TGTGCCACCACCGGTGTGGGGGGAGCCATATATTTT. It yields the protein CATTGVGGAIYF.

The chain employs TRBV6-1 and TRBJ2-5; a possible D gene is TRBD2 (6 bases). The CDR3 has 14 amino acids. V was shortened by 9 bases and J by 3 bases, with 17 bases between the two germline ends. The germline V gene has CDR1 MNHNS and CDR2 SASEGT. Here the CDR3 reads CASNLGLAKETQYF. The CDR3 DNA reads TGTGCCAGTAACCTGGGACTTGCCAAAGAGACCCAGTACTTC.

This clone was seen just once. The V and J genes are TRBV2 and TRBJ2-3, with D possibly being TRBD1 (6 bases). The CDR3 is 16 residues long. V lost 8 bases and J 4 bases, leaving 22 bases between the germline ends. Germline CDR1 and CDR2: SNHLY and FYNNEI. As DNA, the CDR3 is TGTGCCAGCCGGCGTGGGGGCGACAGATGGGCAGATACGCAGTATTTT. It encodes CASRRGGDRWADTQYF.

The CDR3: CASSIIGNWDNEQFF. For the CDR3, the DNA is TGTGCCAGTAGTATAATAGGCAATTGGGACAATGAGCAGTTCTTC. The chain has TRBV19 and TRBJ2-1; D is undetermined. With 2 bases removed from V and 5 bases from J, the gap between germline ends came to 13 bases. The CDR3 runs 15 residues. From germline, CDR1 is LNHDA and CDR2 SQIVND (reference sequence).

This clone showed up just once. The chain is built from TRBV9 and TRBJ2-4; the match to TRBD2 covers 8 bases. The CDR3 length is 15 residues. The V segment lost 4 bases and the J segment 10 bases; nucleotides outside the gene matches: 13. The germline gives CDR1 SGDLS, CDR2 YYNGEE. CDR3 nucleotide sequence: TGTGCCAGCAGCCCTCGACTAGCGAGCTTTGAGATTCAGTACTTC. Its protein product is CASSPRLASFEIQYF.

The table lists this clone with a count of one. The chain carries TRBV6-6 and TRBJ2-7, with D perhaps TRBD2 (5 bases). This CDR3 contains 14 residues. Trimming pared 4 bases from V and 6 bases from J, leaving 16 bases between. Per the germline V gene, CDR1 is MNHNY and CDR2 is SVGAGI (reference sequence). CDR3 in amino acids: CASSSAGQTVEQYF. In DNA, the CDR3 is TGTGCCAGCAGTTCGGCGGGCCAAACGGTCGAGCAGTACTTC.

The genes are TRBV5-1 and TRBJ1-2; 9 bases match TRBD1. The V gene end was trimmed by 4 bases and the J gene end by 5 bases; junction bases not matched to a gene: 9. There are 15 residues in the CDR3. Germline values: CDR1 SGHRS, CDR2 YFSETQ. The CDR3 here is CASSKGTGQLYGYTF. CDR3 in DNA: TGCGCCAGCAGCAAGGGGACAGGGCAACTATATGGCTACACCTTC.

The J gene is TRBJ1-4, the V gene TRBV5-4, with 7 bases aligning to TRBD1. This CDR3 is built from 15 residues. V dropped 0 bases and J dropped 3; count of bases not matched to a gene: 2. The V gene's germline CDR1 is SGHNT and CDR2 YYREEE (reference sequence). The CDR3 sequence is CASSLAGTANEKLFF. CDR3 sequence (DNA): TGTGCCAGCAGCTTGGCCGGGACAGCTAATGAAAAACTGTTTTTT.

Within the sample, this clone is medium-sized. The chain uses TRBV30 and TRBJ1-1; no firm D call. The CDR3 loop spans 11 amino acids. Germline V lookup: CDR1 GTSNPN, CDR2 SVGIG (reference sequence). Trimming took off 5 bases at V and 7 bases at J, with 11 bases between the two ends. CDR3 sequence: CAWGFSGEAFF. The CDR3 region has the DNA TGTGCCTGGGGTTTTAGTGGTGAAGCTTTCTTT. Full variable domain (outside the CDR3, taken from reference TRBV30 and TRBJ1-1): SQTIHQWPATLVQPVGSPLSLECTVEGTSNPNLYWYRQAAGRGLQLLFYSVGIGQISSEVPQNLSASRPQDRQFILSSKKLLLSDSGFYLCAWGFSGEAFFGQGTRLTVV.

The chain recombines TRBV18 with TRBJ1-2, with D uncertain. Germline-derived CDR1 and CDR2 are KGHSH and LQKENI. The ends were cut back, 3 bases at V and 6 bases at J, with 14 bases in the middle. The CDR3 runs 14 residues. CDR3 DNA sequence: TGTGCCAGCTCACCGGCGTTAACCCATGATGGCTACACCTTC. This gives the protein CASSPALTHDGYTF.

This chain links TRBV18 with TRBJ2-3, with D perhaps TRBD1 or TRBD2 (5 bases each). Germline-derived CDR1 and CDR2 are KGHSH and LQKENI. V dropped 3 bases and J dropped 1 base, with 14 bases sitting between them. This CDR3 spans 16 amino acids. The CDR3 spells CASSPLPGRGTDTQYF. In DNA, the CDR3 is TGTGCCAGCTCACCGTTACCAGGGAGAGGCACAGATACGCAGTATTTT.

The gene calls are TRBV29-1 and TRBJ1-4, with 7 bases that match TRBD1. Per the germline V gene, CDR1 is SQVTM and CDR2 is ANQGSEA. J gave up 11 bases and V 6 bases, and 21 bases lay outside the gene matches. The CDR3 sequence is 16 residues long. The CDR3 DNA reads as TGCAGCGTGACTGTGACGTCCCAGGGGGAACGTGGGAAACTGTTTTTT. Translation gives CSVTVTSQGERGKLFF.

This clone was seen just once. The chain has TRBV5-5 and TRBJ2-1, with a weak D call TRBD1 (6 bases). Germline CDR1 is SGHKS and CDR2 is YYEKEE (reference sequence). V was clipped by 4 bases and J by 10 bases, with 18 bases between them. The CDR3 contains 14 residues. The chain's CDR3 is CASSLRTAVTEQFF. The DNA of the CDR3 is TGTGCCAGCAGCCTCCGGACAGCGGTGACAGAGCAGTTCTTC. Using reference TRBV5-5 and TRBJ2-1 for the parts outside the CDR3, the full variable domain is DAGVTQSPTHLIKTRGQQVTLRCSPISGHKSVSWYQQVLGQGPQFIFQYYEKEERGRGNFPDRFSARQFPNYSSELNVNALLLGDSALYLCASSLRTAVTEQFFGPGTRLTVL.

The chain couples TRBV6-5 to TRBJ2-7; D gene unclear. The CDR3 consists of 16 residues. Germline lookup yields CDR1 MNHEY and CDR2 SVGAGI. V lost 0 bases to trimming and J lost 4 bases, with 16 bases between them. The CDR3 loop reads CASSYSQSMFKYEQYF. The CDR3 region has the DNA TGTGCCAGCAGTTACTCGCAAAGCATGTTTAAGTACGAGCAGTACTTC.

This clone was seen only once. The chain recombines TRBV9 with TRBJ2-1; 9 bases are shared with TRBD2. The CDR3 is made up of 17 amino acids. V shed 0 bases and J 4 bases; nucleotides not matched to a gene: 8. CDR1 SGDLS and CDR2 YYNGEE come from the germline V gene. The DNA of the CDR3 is TGTGCCAGCAGCGTAGGTATCGCGGGAGGGCCTTACAATGAGCAGTTCTTC. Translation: CASSVGIAGGPYNEQFF.

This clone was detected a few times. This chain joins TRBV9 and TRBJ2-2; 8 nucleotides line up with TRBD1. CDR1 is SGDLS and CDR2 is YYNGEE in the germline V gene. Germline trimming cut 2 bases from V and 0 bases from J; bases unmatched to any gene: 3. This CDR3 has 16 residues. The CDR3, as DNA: TGTGCCAGCAGCGTGTTGGACAGGGCGAACACCGGGGAGCTGTTTTTT. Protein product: CASSVLDRANTGELFF.

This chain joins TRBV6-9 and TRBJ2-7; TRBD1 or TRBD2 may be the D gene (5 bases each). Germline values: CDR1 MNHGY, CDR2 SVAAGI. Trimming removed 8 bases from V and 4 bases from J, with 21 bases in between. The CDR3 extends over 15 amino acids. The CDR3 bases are TGTGCCAGCGGATTGCCGCTAAGGGGAGTGTACGAGCAGTACTTC. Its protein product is CASGLPLRGVYEQYF.